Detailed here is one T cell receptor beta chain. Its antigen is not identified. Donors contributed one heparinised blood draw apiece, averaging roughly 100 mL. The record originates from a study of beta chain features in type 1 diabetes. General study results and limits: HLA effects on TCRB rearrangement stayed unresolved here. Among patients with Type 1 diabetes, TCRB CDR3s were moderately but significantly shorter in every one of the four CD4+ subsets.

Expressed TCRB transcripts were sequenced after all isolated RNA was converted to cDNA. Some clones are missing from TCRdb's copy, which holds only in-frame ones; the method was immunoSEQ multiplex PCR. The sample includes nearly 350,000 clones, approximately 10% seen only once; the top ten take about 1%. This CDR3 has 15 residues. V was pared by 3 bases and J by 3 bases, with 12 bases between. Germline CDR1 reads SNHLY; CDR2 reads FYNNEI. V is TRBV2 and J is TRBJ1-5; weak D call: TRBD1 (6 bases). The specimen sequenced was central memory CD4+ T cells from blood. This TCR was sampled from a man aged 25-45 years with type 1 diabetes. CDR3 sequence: CASSERQEFNQPQHF. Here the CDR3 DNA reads TGTGCCAGCAGTGAGAGACAGGAGTTCAATCAGCCCCAGCATTTT.